One and the same sample provided the 12 T cell receptor beta chains below, sequenced in a study of blood T cell repertoires in COVID-19. TCRdb's table, derived via immunoSEQ multiplex PCR, lists solely in-frame clones and lacks some. This sample has 170,000 or so clones; about 88% occur once, and the top ten carry 7%. The sample consisted of PBMCs or T cells enriched from blood (not recorded which). The receptors shown here come from a woman aged 45-59 years who had recovered from COVID-19.

This chain uses TRBV19 with TRBJ1-4; D perhaps matches TRBD1 (5 bases). V was shortened by 10 bases and J by 5 bases, with 14 bases between the two germline ends. CDR1 is LNHDA and CDR2 is SQIVND in the germline V gene (reference sequence). The CDR3 contains 13 residues. Here the CDR3 reads CATRDRRNEKLFF. The CDR3 DNA is TGTGCCACCAGGGATAGGAGAAATGAAAAACTGTTTTTT.

The chain carries TRBV27 and TRBJ2-5; TRBD2 matches at 7 bases. Trimming at V came to 1 base and at J to 5 bases, leaving 4 bases not matched to a gene. CDR3 size: 14 residues. Germline CDR1 and CDR2: MNHEY and SMNVEV (reference sequence). The CDR3 coding sequence is TGTGCCAGCAGTTTATGGCAGGGAGGGGAGACCCAGTACTTC. Protein: CASSLWQGGETQYF.

The rearrangement joins TRBV19 to TRBJ1-1; the D is unclear. This CDR3 is 12 amino acids long. Trimming stripped 1 base from V and 8 bases from J, with 8 bases between. Germline V gene data show CDR1 as LNHDA and CDR2 as SQIVND (reference sequence). The CDR3 region is CASSIGGQEAFF. The DNA for the CDR3 is TGTGCCAGTAGTATAGGAGGCCAAGAAGCTTTCTTT.

The genes are TRBV6-5 and TRBJ2-3; TRBD1 matches at 10 bases. The CDR3 extends over 14 amino acids. V was clipped by 7 bases and J by 8 bases; unmatched bases: 9. Germline V gene data show CDR1 as MNHEY and CDR2 as SVGAGI. The CDR3 DNA is TGTGCCAGCATAAGGACAGGGGGGGCGGGTACGCAGTATTTT. It codes for CASIRTGGAGTQYF.

The rearrangement links TRBV11-2 to TRBJ2-5, with D possibly TRBD2 on 5 matching bases. This CDR3 contains 12 residues. Trimming pared 3 bases from V and 5 bases from J, leaving 7 bases between. Per germline, CDR1 SGHAT and CDR2 FQNNGV. CDR3 sequence (DNA): TGTGCCAGCAGCTTCACTAGGGAGACCCAGTACTTC. Its translation: CASSFTRETQYF.

The rearrangement joins TRBV2 to TRBJ2-3; 11 bases are a match to TRBD1. The CDR3 contains 16 residues. V gave up 5 bases and J gave up 0 bases; unmatched junction bases: 4. Per germline, CDR1 SNHLY and CDR2 FYNNEI. In nucleotides, the CDR3 is TGTGCCAGCAGTCCAGGGACAGGGGGGAGCACAGATACGCAGTATTTT. As protein: CASSPGTGGSTDTQYF.

This clone turned up a few times. The V gene is TRBV27, the J gene TRBJ2-7; D may be TRBD2 (5 bases). V lost 6 bases to trimming and J lost 0 bases, with 18 bases between them. CDR1 MNHEY and CDR2 SMNVEV come from the germline V gene (reference sequence). This CDR3 contains 16 residues. CDR3 sequence (DNA): TGTGCCAGCAGCTTCCCCGGGGTAAAGAGCTCCTACGAGCAGTACTTC. Translated: CASSFPGVKSSYEQYF.

The rearrangement joins TRBV7-3 to TRBJ2-3, with D perhaps TRBD1 (6 bases). CDR1 and CDR2 (germline): SGHTA, FQGTGA. The CDR3 is 15 amino acids. V lost 1 base and J lost 4, with 12 bases in between. This CDR3 reads CASSLNRGKADTQYF. CDR3 nucleotides: TGTGCCAGCAGCTTAAATAGGGGGAAAGCAGATACGCAGTATTTT.

V and J are TRBV4-1 and TRBJ2-1, with 7 positions matching TRBD2. CDR3 length: 16 residues. V trimming: 4 bases; J trimming: 8 bases; junction bases outside the gene matches: 14. The germline CDR1 and CDR2 sequences are MGHRA and YSYEKL. The CDR3 sequence is CASSPSGRETSDEQFF. CDR3 in DNA: TGCGCCAGCAGCCCCTCGGGGCGGGAGACTTCCGATGAGCAGTTCTTC.

The chain couples TRBV7-2 to TRBJ1-3; D is unclear. V shed 4 bases and J shed 0 bases, with 16 bases lying between them. This CDR3 comprises 17 residues. Per germline, CDR1 SGHTA and CDR2 FQGNSA. The DNA of the CDR3 is TGTGCCAGCAGCTCCAAACAGAGCCTCAGCTCTGGAAACACCATATATTTT. Protein sequence: CASSSKQSLSSGNTIYF.

This clone was detected a few times. This chain links TRBV18 with TRBJ2-1; 9 nucleotides agree with TRBD2. The trim removed 0 bases at V and 7 bases at J, leaving 7 bases unmatched. The CDR3 covers 16 residues. Germline V gives CDR1 KGHSH, CDR2 LQKENI. The DNA for the CDR3 is TGTGCCAGCTCACCACCTGGCGGGAGGGCCGAGAATGAGCAGTTCTTC. Its translation is CASSPPGGRAENEQFF.

V is TRBV28 and J is TRBJ1-2; D might be TRBD1 (5 bases). V dropped 8 bases and J dropped 8 bases, with 18 bases sitting between them. This CDR3 region has 13 residues. Germline CDR1 and CDR2: MDHEN and SYDVKM. The DNA for the CDR3 is TGTGCCAGCCGCGGGGCTTCTCCTCGCGGCTACACCTTC. Residues: CASRGASPRGYTF.